The entry that follows covers one T cell receptor beta chain sequence. In its sample, this clonotype was seen a few times. The antigen this receptor binds is unknown. No much larger clone exists at a distance of one base, and base qualities are not known. The sample is drawn from a study of T cells after yellow fever vaccination (dated by TCRdb to between 2018 and 2021). Describing the broader study: The SMART-Seq v4 Ultra Low Input RNA kit was used to prepare libraries from fractions with low cell numbers. Two healthy male donors, one aged 18 to 30 and one aged 30 to 40 years, made up the cohort. Blood was drawn at multiple timepoints before and after primary and secondary immunization, with bulk PBMC replicates and cell subsets isolated. To track T-cell clones before and after primary and booster YFV17D yellow fever vaccination, bulk TCR alpha and beta repertoires were sequenced longitudinally.

This specimen's treatment or condition label, per the study, means: live attenuated yellow fever vaccine strain. At each blood-draw timepoint, two biological replicates of bulk PBMCs were collected. A standard Ficoll-Paque protocol was used to isolate PBMCs from peripheral blood. TriZol was used to extract RNA from bulk PBMCs, from CD4 and CD8 fractions, and from dextramer-positive and dextramer-negative fractions. The paper as a whole reports these results and caveats: A small fraction of clonotypes showed up in both the CD4 and CD8 compartments, probably as a result of convergent recombination. The secondary T-cell response was found to be weaker but faster than the primary response, with a peak reached on day 5 rather than on day 15. Because abundant contaminating clonotypes from the bulk population could be contained in FACS-sorted repertoires, computational filtering was required. Because the study included only two donors, the extent to which the findings can be generalized is limited. After the booster, most of the clones that had expanded following primary vaccination were detected again (approximately 96% of CD4 and roughly nine tenths of CD8), which suggests that memory was broadly maintained.

TCR cDNA was made using 5'RACE template switching, a step that added a universal primer site and unique molecular identifiers. Priming of cDNA synthesis was performed from both the TCR alpha and TCR beta constant segments. Two PCR steps were used to amplify libraries, with sample barcodes and sequencing adapters being added in the second step. Sequencing of libraries was done on Illumina HiSeq 2500 (2x100 bp) or NovaSeq (2x150 bp). The authors' analysis ran thus. Reads were demultiplexed and collapsed into UMI consensus sequences with MIGEC, and V(D)J alignment was performed with MiXCR. Using edgeR on replicate PBMC samples, clonotypes were called vaccine-responding if FDR was below 0.01 and the log2 fold change was above 5 up to day 15. Each bulk clonotype received a CD4 or CD8 identity based on whether the sequenced CD4 or CD8 repertoire contained that clonotype at higher abundance. The public reads were reprocessed in TCRdb via fastp at Q25 and MiXCR, keeping in-frame beta chains. Rows are unified per CDR3 protein, each entry keeping the most common DNA and genes. These V and J calls rely on TCRdb rather than the paper's analysis. This sample gives around 610,000 distinct CDR3 sequences in total; roughly 12% of them show up just once. The ten largest make up 11% to 15% of the sample.

The germline ends are 12 bases apart after V is trimmed by 0 bases and J by 7 bases. From its cysteine to its phenylalanine, the CDR3 spans 14 amino acids. Only CDR3 DNA is held: 42 bases, read in frame from base 1. Taken from the germline V gene, the CDR1 and CDR2 loops are LGHNA and YSLEER. The rearranged segments are TRBV4-3 and TRBJ1-1, with the D segment identity uncertain. The source material was PBMCs, sampled on the day of the yellow fever booster vaccination. This receptor was identified in a man aged 25 to 40 who received the YFV17D yellow fever vaccine. CDR3 protein: CASSQEPRPSEAFF. The DNA is TGCGCCAGCAGCCAAGAACCAAGACCGAGTGAAGCTTTCTTT.